Listed below are T cell receptor beta chains from one sample, sequenced in a study of blood T cell repertoires in COVID-19. Produced via immunoSEQ multiplex PCR; TCRdb's table is partial and in-frame only. The profile shows 120,000 to 150,000 clones, approximately 80% of them singletons. The sequencing sample was made of peripheral blood. Source of these receptors: a human donor in a cohort sampled during active COVID-19. The CDR3 runs from the conserved cysteine through the conserved F or W. D genes are given only for firm matches. Only some rows state a clone size, as once, few, many or a class for expanded clones.

j_gene: TRBJ2-1
v_gene: TRBV7-7
d_gene: TRBD2
abundance: NA
CDR3nt: TGTGCTAGCAGCTCCCGGACTAGCGGGAGGGCCAATGAGCAGTTCTTC
CDR3aa: CASSSRTSGRANEQFF

j_gene: TRBJ1-2
v_gene: TRBV3-1/TRBV3-2
d_gene: NA
abundance: NA
CDR3nt: TGTGCCAGCAGCCTGGACAGTTACTATGGCTACACCTTC
CDR3aa: CASSLDSYYGYTF

j_gene: TRBJ1-2
v_gene: TRBV7-3
d_gene: NA
abundance: NA
CDR3nt: TGTGCCAGCAGCTTAGGAGGGTATGGCTACACCTTC
CDR3aa: CASSLGGYGYTF

j_gene: TRBJ2-3
v_gene: TRBV11-2
d_gene: TRBD2
abundance: NA
CDR3nt: TGTGCCAGCAGCTCTCTAGCGGACCACACAGATACGCAGTATTTT
CDR3aa: CASSSLADHTDTQYF

j_gene: TRBJ2-7
v_gene: TRBV18
d_gene: NA
abundance: once
CDR3nt: TGTGCCAGCTCACCACCGGGCTCCCCCTACGAGCAGTACTTC
CDR3aa: CASSPPGSPYEQYF

j_gene: TRBJ1-4
v_gene: TRBV5-1
d_gene: TRBD1
abundance: NA
CDR3nt: TGCGCCAACAGCTTGGACAGGGGGCAGGATGAAAAACTGTTTTTT
CDR3aa: CANSLDRGQDEKLFF

j_gene: TRBJ1-1
v_gene: TRBV9
d_gene: TRBD1
abundance: once
CDR3nt: TGTGCCAGCAGCGTAACGGGACAGGGCTCTGAAGCTTTCTTT
CDR3aa: CASSVTGQGSEAFF

j_gene: TRBJ2-5
v_gene: TRBV30
d_gene: NA
abundance: NA
CDR3nt: TGTGCCTGGAGTGATAGGGGACAAGAGACCCAGTACTTC
CDR3aa: CAWSDRGQETQYF

j_gene: TRBJ2-7
v_gene: TRBV7-9
d_gene: NA
abundance: NA
CDR3nt: TGTGCCAGCAGCTCTCGGGCGGGGCCCTTATACGAGCAGTACTTC
CDR3aa: CASSSRAGPLYEQYF

j_gene: TRBJ2-5
v_gene: TRBV24-1
d_gene: TRBD2
abundance: once
CDR3nt: TGTGCCACCGACGAGGCGGGAGCCAAGAATACCCAGTACTTC
CDR3aa: CATDEAGAKNTQYF

j_gene: TRBJ1-2
v_gene: TRBV5-1
d_gene: TRBD1
abundance: NA
CDR3nt: TGCGCCAGCAGCTTGAGGACAGGGGGCGGGTACTATGGCTACACCTTC
CDR3aa: CASSLRTGGGYYGYTF

j_gene: TRBJ1-1
v_gene: TRBV7-8
d_gene: NA
abundance: NA
CDR3nt: TGTGCCAGCAGCTTAGGGTACAGGCAGTACACTGAAGCTTTCTTT
CDR3aa: CASSLGYRQYTEAFF

j_gene: TRBJ2-7
v_gene: TRBV2
d_gene: NA
abundance: NA
CDR3nt: TGTGCCAGCAGCCTAGGCGGGTCAGCCTACGAGCAGTACTTC
CDR3aa: CASSLGGSAYEQYF

j_gene: TRBJ1-3
v_gene: TRBV6-1
d_gene: NA
abundance: once
CDR3nt: TGTGCCAGCAGTGAATCAACTGGAAACACCATATATTTT
CDR3aa: CASSESTGNTIYF

j_gene: TRBJ1-5
v_gene: TRBV19
d_gene: TRBD1
abundance: NA
CDR3nt: TGTGCCAGTAGCGGACAGGCCATAGGTAATCAGCCCCAGCATTTT
CDR3aa: CASSGQAIGNQPQHF

j_gene: TRBJ1-5
v_gene: TRBV10-1
d_gene: NA
abundance: NA
CDR3nt: TGCGCCAGCAGTGAGTTTCCGCGTAGGGGCTCTCGAAATCAGCCCCAGCATTTT
CDR3aa: CASSEFPRRGSRNQPQHF

j_gene: TRBJ1-5
v_gene: TRBV7-8
d_gene: NA
abundance: NA
CDR3nt: TGTGCCAGCAGCCCGGCGAGGCGCCAGTGGAAAAAACAGCCCCAGCATTTT
CDR3aa: CASSPARRQWKKQPQHF

j_gene: TRBJ2-1
v_gene: TRBV5-1
d_gene: NA
abundance: NA
CDR3nt: TGCGCCAGCAGCGCATCTACCTCCTACAATGAGCAGTTCTTC
CDR3aa: CASSASTSYNEQFF

j_gene: TRBJ2-1
v_gene: TRBV5-4
d_gene: NA
abundance: NA
CDR3nt: TGTGCCAGCAGCCGTCCCGACAGCATAAATGAGCAGTTCTTC
CDR3aa: CASSRPDSINEQFF

j_gene: TRBJ1-1
v_gene: TRBV18
d_gene: NA
abundance: NA
CDR3nt: TGTGCCAGCTCACCAGGGCCGGGATCCACTGAAGCTTTCTTT
CDR3aa: CASSPGPGSTEAFF